The 32 T cell receptor beta chains given below trace back to one sample, sequenced in a study of T-cell reconstitution after alpha-beta-depleted transplantation in children. Construction of the TCRbeta library involved unique molecular identifiers. TCRdb re-analysed the PCR reads in MiXCR, keeping a single row per CDR3 protein. This table holds almost 500,000 distinct CDR3 sequences, roughly an eighth found once. The sample here was PBMCs from the stem cell graft donor, taken from the stem cell graft. The source of these receptors is a human donor who donated a stem cell graft to a child with combined immunodeficiency.

This chain joins TRBV19 and TRBJ1-1; 9 bases align to TRBD1. CDR3 length: 14 amino acids. V shed 4 bases, J shed 4 bases, and the junction held 4 bases outside the gene matches. From germline, CDR1 is LNHDA and CDR2 SQIVND (reference sequence). The CDR3 loop reads CASSRDREGTEAFF. DNA of the CDR3: TGTGCCAGTAGTAGGGACAGGGAGGGCACTGAAGCTTTCTTT.

V gene TRBV28 combines with J gene TRBJ2-7, with a tentative D call TRBD1 (6 bases). CDR1 and CDR2 (germline): MDHEN, SYDVKM. The CDR3 totals 15 residues. Trimming stripped 7 bases from V and 0 bases from J, with 16 bases between. The chain's CDR3 is CASMRPGQLSYEQYF. CDR3 sequence (DNA): TGTGCCAGCATGAGGCCGGGACAACTCTCCTACGAGCAGTACTTC.

This clonotype came up many times. V usage is TRBV5-6 and J usage is TRBJ2-6; D gene unclear. The CDR3 has 14 amino acids. Trimming cost V 0 bases and J 2 bases, with 3 bases left between them. CDR1 is SGHDT, CDR2 YYEEEE, per germline. Written as DNA, the CDR3 is TGTGCCAGCAGCTTGGAAACTGGGGCCAACGTCCTGACTTTC. Residues: CASSLETGANVLTF. The full variable domain, its missing parts supplied by reference TRBV5-6 and TRBJ2-6, is DAGVTQSPTHLIKTRGQQVTLRCSPKSGHDTVSWYQQALGQGPQFIFQYYEEEERQRGNFPDRFSGHQFPNYSSELNVNALLLGDSALYLCASSLETGANVLTFGAGSRLTVL.

This clonotype has more than one count but fewer than ten. V and J are TRBV13 and TRBJ2-3, with D tentatively TRBD2 (5 bases). CDR1 is PRHDT, CDR2 FYEKMQ, per germline (reference sequence). V lost 5 bases and J 5 bases, leaving 17 bases between the germline ends. The CDR3 contains 15 residues. This chain's CDR3 is CASSPSGSDRDTQYF. CDR3 coding DNA: TGTGCCAGCAGCCCGAGCGGTTCTGACCGAGATACGCAGTATTTT. The full variable domain, its missing parts supplied by reference TRBV13 and TRBJ2-3, is AAGVIQSPRHLIKEKRETATLKCYPIPRHDTVYWYQQGPGQDPQFLISFYEKMQSDKGSIPDRFSAQQFSDYHSELNMSSLELGDSALYFCASSPSGSDRDTQYFGPGTRLTVL.

This chain uses TRBV6-5 with TRBJ2-7, with 8 nucleotides matching TRBD1. CDR1 is MNHEY and CDR2 is SVGAGI in the germline V gene. The V gene end was trimmed by 4 bases and the J gene end by 0 bases; junction bases not matched to a gene: 5. This CDR3 is 15 amino acids long. The CDR3 region is CASSFSGTGSYEQYF. The CDR3 DNA is TGTGCCAGCAGTTTTTCCGGGACAGGCTCCTACGAGCAGTACTTC.

This clonotype was seen ten or more times. The chain combines TRBV4-3 with TRBJ2-1; D is uncertain. Germline V gene lookup returns CDR1 LGHNA and CDR2 YSLEER. The CDR3 length is 13 residues. The germline V and J ends were trimmed by 1 base and 8 bases, with 9 bases remaining between them. The CDR3 loop is CASSQAHGYEQFF. CDR3 coding DNA: TGCGCCAGCAGCCAAGCACACGGGTATGAGCAGTTCTTC.

Only a few counts were recorded for this clonotype. The chain couples TRBV7-2 to TRBJ2-1, with D unclear. The CDR3 contains 15 residues. Germline V gene lookup returns CDR1 SGHTA and CDR2 FQGNSA. V lost 5 bases, J lost 0 bases, and 11 bases lay in between. CDR3: CASSRISDSYNEQFF. The CDR3 nucleotides read TGTGCCAGCAGCCGAATCTCGGACTCCTACAATGAGCAGTTCTTC.

This clonotype has only a few counts. This rearrangement joins TRBV7-6 to TRBJ2-7; 7 bases fit TRBD1. The germline V gene encodes CDR1 SGHVS and CDR2 FNYEAQ. The CDR3 consists of 15 residues. V gave up 1 base and J gave up 3 bases; unmatched junction bases: 6. CDR3 residues: CASSLEGTAYYEQYF. For the CDR3, the DNA is TGTGCCAGCAGCTTAGAGGGGACAGCCTACTACGAGCAGTACTTC.

The rearrangement joins TRBV7-8 to TRBJ1-5; TRBD1 matches 7 bases. CDR3 size: 14 residues. Per germline, CDR1 SGHVS and CDR2 FQNEAQ. The V gene end was trimmed by 3 bases and the J gene end by 7 bases; junction bases not matched to a gene: 6. CDR3 nucleotides: TGTGCCAGCAGCTTGAGGGCAGGGGGGCAGCCCCAGCATTTT. This codes for CASSLRAGGQPQHF.

The chain recombines TRBV12-3 or TRBV12-4 with TRBJ2-7, with D possibly being TRBD2 (5 bases). The CDR3 consists of 15 residues. V lost 0 bases and J lost 3, with 12 bases in between. The CDR3 sequence is CASSLATVGLYEQYF. The CDR3 DNA is TGTGCCAGCAGTTTAGCGACCGTCGGACTCTACGAGCAGTACTTC.

In this sample, this clonotype turned up a few times. As DNA, the CDR3 is TGCAGCGTTGGGGGGTTGATGAACACTGAAGCTTTCTTT. Translated, it gives CSVGGLMNTEAFF. V is TRBV29-1 and J is TRBJ1-1; D perhaps matches TRBD1 (5 bases). The CDR3 covers 13 residues. Trimming took off 4 bases at V and 0 bases at J, with 9 bases between the two ends. CDR1 and CDR2 (germline): SQVTM, ANQGSEA.

This clonotype was seen at least ten times. V usage is TRBV7-7 and J usage is TRBJ2-3; the match to TRBD2 covers 9 bases. Losses at the gene ends were 3 bases for V and 5 bases for J; bases not matched to a gene: 3. The V gene's germline CDR1 is SSHAT and CDR2 FNYEAQ (reference sequence). The CDR3 has 14 amino acids. The CDR3 is CASSLGGGGDTQYF. In DNA form, the CDR3 reads TGTGCCAGCAGCTTGGGCGGGGGGGGAGATACGCAGTATTTT. Complete variable domain (other parts from reference TRBV7-7 and TRBJ2-3): GAGVSQSPRYKVTKRGQDVTLRCDPISSHATLYWYQQALGQGPEFLTYFNYEAQPDKSGLPSDRFSAERPEGSISTLTIQRTEQRDSAMYRCASSLGGGGDTQYFGPGTRLTVL.

This clonotype was picked up a small number of times. The V gene is TRBV20-1, the J gene TRBJ2-3, with 10 bases fitting TRBD2. From germline, CDR1 is DFQATT and CDR2 SNEGSKA (reference sequence). The CDR3 consists of 18 residues. V lost 5 bases and J lost 3; bases outside the gene matches: 17. The CDR3 DNA follows: TGCAGTGCTCTAGAGATGCTCCCTAGCGGGAGACGTACAGATACGCAGTATTTT. It codes for CSALEMLPSGRRTDTQYF.

J is TRBJ2-7 and V is TRBV6-5, with a weak D call TRBD1 (6 bases). The V gene's germline CDR1 is MNHEY and CDR2 SVGAGI. The CDR3 runs to 14 residues. With 5 bases removed from V and 2 bases from J, the gap between germline ends came to 13 bases. The CDR3: CASSPPGVPYEQYF. CDR3 DNA sequence: TGTGCCAGCAGTCCCCCAGGGGTTCCCTACGAGCAGTACTTC.

Of note for this clonotype: This could be a read error, since a much larger clone is one nucleotide away. The chain couples TRBV5-1 to TRBJ2-2, with D tentatively TRBD1 or TRBD2 (5 bases each). The germline V gene encodes CDR1 SGHRS and CDR2 YFSETQ. The CDR3 has 15 amino acids. CDR3 protein: CASSWETANTWELFF. The CDR3 DNA follows: TGCGCCAGCAGCTGGGAGACAGCGAACACCTGGGAGCTGTTTTTT.

V and J are TRBV7-2 and TRBJ2-6; a possible D gene is TRBD2 (5 bases). The germline gives CDR1 SGHTA, CDR2 FQGNSA. The V end was cut by 11 bases, the J end by 4 bases, with 24 bases between. The CDR3 length is 17 residues. CDR3 region: CAGRVPMSAKGANVLTF. The CDR3 nucleotides read TGTGCCGGGCGGGTCCCCATGTCCGCGAAAGGGGCCAACGTCCTGACTTTC.

This rearrangement joins TRBV7-2 to TRBJ2-3; 8 nucleotides line up with TRBD2. CDR1 SGHTA and CDR2 FQGNSA come from the germline V gene. The CDR3 consists of 15 residues. V dropped 2 bases and J dropped 0; count of bases not matched to a gene: 1. The CDR3 loop is CASSLPSGSTDTQYF. The CDR3 coding sequence is TGTGCCAGCAGCTTACCTAGCGGGAGCACAGATACGCAGTATTTT. Looking up the rest from reference TRBV7-2 and TRBJ2-3 gives the full variable domain: GAGVSQSPSNKVTEKGKDVELRCDPISGHTALYWYRQSLGQGLEFLIYFQGNSAPDKSGLPSDRFSAERTGGSVSTLTIQRTQQEDSAVYLCASSLPSGSTDTQYFGPGTRLTVL.

This chain connects TRBV7-2 to TRBJ2-7, with D hard to call. The CDR3 covers 14 residues. Trimming took 0 bases from V and 3 from J, leaving 9 bases between them. Germline V CDR1 and CDR2: SGHTA, FQGNSA. CDR3: CASSLASADYEQYF. Here the CDR3 DNA reads TGTGCCAGCAGCTTAGCGTCGGCAGACTACGAGCAGTACTTC.

The gene calls are TRBV11-3 and TRBJ2-7, with D possibly TRBD1 on 5 matching bases. Trimming cost V 4 bases and J 3 bases, with 19 bases left between them. The CDR3 consists of 16 residues. Per the germline V gene, CDR1 is SGHNT and CDR2 is YENEEA. This CDR3 is CASSSTPTDLNYEQYF. The CDR3 bases are TGTGCCAGCAGCTCAACGCCGACAGACTTGAACTACGAGCAGTACTTC. Filled out from reference TRBV11-3 and TRBJ2-7, the complete variable domain reads EAGVVQSPRYKIIEKKQPVAFWCNPISGHNTLYWYLQNLGQGPELLIRYENEEAVDDSQLPKDRFSAERLKGVDSTLKIQPAELGDSAVYLCASSSTPTDLNYEQYFGPGTRLTVT.

The sample holds many counts of this clonotype. The gene calls are TRBV6-2 or TRBV6-3 and TRBJ1-5, with D maybe TRBD1 (5 bases). Germline CDR1 and CDR2: MNHEY and SVGEGT. V gave up 7 bases and J gave up 7 bases, with 17 bases separating them. This CDR3 spans 14 amino acids. The CDR3 reads CASKKETASQPQHF. CDR3 nucleotide sequence: TGTGCCAGCAAAAAGGAGACAGCATCCCAGCCCCAGCATTTT.

This clonotype has at least ten counts. The rearrangement joins TRBV12-3 or TRBV12-4 to TRBJ1-1; 8 bases align to TRBD1. The CDR3 sequence is 15 residues long. Trimming at V came to 5 bases and at J to 4 bases, leaving 9 bases not matched to a gene. The DNA of the CDR3 is TGTGCCAGCAGTCGGCCGGACAGGGCAATCACTGAAGCTTTCTTT. This gives the protein CASSRPDRAITEAFF.

This clonotype was seen only a few times. V and J are TRBV30 and TRBJ2-7; the D call may be TRBD1 or TRBD2 (5 bases each). The CDR3 spans 13 residues. The germline CDR1 and CDR2 sequences are GTSNPN and SVGIG (reference sequence). V was cut by 7 bases and J by 2 bases, with 15 bases left in between. CDR3 loop: CASGGGGPYEQYF. The CDR3 DNA reads TGTGCCTCCGGTGGTGGGGGACCCTACGAGCAGTACTTC.

The chain has TRBV6-5 and TRBJ2-5; TRBD1 agrees at 7 bases. The germline V gene encodes CDR1 MNHEY and CDR2 SVGAGI. CDR3 length: 14 amino acids. Trimming removed 4 bases from V and 6 bases from J; junction bases left unmatched: 8. The CDR3 loop reads CASSSWTGGQTQYF. The CDR3 nucleotides read TGTGCCAGCAGTTCCTGGACAGGTGGCCAGACCCAGTACTTC.

This clonotype occurred many times. The chain joins TRBV7-3 to TRBJ2-1; D remains unclear. This CDR3 spans 14 amino acids. The germline V gene has CDR1 SGHTA and CDR2 FQGTGA. V was cut by 5 bases and J by 4 bases, with 12 bases left in between. This CDR3 reads CASSPRVGYNEQFF. DNA for the CDR3: TGTGCCAGCAGCCCGAGAGTGGGGTACAATGAGCAGTTCTTC.

The V call is TRBV13, the J call TRBJ2-5, with D perhaps TRBD2 (5 bases). Germline values: CDR1 PRHDT, CDR2 FYEKMQ (reference sequence). V was pared by 3 bases and J by 2 bases, with 19 bases between. The CDR3 has 17 residues. The CDR3 loop reads CASSFGGRTGAQETQYF. CDR3 in DNA: TGTGCCAGCAGCTTCGGAGGCAGGACGGGCGCACAAGAGACCCAGTACTTC.

This clonotype was observed a handful of times. The chain links TRBV18 to TRBJ2-4; 10 nucleotides match TRBD1. The J segment lost 15 bases and the V segment lost 6 bases, leaving 17 bases of the junction unmatched. This CDR3 region has 15 residues. From germline, CDR1 is KGHSH and CDR2 LQKENI. CDR3 nucleotide sequence: TGTGCCAGCTCCCTCGAGGGACAGGGGTCCGGAGGGCGGTACTTC. Translating it yields CASSLEGQGSGGRYF.

This clonotype was seen repeatedly, ten times or more. The chain couples TRBV4-3 to TRBJ2-2, with D possibly being TRBD1 (6 bases). CDR1 LGHNA and CDR2 YSLEER come from the germline V gene. This CDR3 comprises 17 residues. V was trimmed by 4 bases and J by 5 bases, leaving 20 bases between them. CDR3 DNA: TGCGCCAGCAGCCTGGGAACAGGGACCCTAAGTACCGGGGAGCTGTTTTTT. Encoded protein: CASSLGTGTLSTGELFF.

The sample holds a few counts of this clonotype. J is TRBJ2-2 and V is TRBV30; 10 nucleotides line up with TRBD1. The CDR3 extends over 17 amino acids. Trimming removed 0 bases from V and 4 bases from J; junction bases left unmatched: 8. Germline values: CDR1 GTSNPN, CDR2 SVGIG (reference sequence). This CDR3 is CAWSVYRTGGSTGELFF. The CDR3 nucleotides are TGTGCCTGGAGTGTGTATCGGACAGGGGGATCCACCGGGGAGCTGTTTTTT.

The V and J genes are TRBV14 and TRBJ2-1, with a weak D call TRBD2 (6 bases). CDR1 is SGHDN, CDR2 FVKESK, per germline. The CDR3 spans 14 residues. Trimming stripped 4 bases from V and 10 bases from J, with 17 bases between. Written as DNA, the CDR3 is TGTGCCAGCAGCCTCCCCCCGGACTACGGGGAGCAGTTCTTC. Its protein product is CASSLPPDYGEQFF.

CDR3: CASSLAGGHWETQYF. In DNA, the CDR3 is TGTGCCAGCAGCCTAGCGGGGGGGCATTGGGAGACCCAGTACTTC. The chain has TRBV9 and TRBJ2-5; 12 bases line up with TRBD2. V lost 4 bases, J lost 5 bases, and 6 bases stayed unmatched. The CDR3 spans 15 residues. The V gene's germline CDR1 is SGDLS and CDR2 YYNGEE.

Regarding this clonotype: Since a much larger clone is just one base distant, this may be a read error. V usage is TRBV6-2 or TRBV6-3 and J usage is TRBJ2-7; D gene ambiguous. V lost 2 bases and J lost 0, with 5 bases in between. The CDR3 covers 13 residues. Germline assignment: CDR1 MNHEY and CDR2 SVGEGT. CDR3 residues: CASSYVFSYEQYF. In DNA, the CDR3 is TGTGCCAGCAGTTACGTGTTCTCCTACGAGCAGTACTTC.

The V gene is TRBV5-4, the J gene TRBJ2-5; D is unclear. In germline, CDR1 is SGHNT, CDR2 YYREEE (reference sequence). The CDR3 consists of 13 residues. Deletions cut 0 bases from V and 7 bases from J, with 10 bases between. The CDR3 region is CASSLASFGTQYF. The CDR3, as DNA: TGTGCCAGCAGCTTGGCTTCGTTCGGGACCCAGTACTTC. Combining the CDR3 with reference TRBV5-4 and TRBJ2-5 gives the whole variable domain ETGVTQSPTHLIKTRGQQVTLRCSSQSGHNTVSWYQQALGQGPQFIFQYYREEENGRGNFPPRFSGLQFPNYSSELNVNALELDDSALYLCASSLASFGTQYFGPGTRLLVL.